This TCR beta chain was recovered during a study of shared clonotypes between healthy human individuals. As for the study in general: Samples came from a couple of female and three male donors aged 18 to 49.

Here immunoSEQ multiplex PCR was the method, and the copy in TCRdb shows in-frame clones only, minus some. The table includes some 650,000 clones, roughly 97% detected once. CDR1 SEHNR and CDR2 FQNEAQ come from the germline V gene (reference sequence). CDR3 size: 14 residues. J gave up 8 bases and V 10 bases, and 12 bases lay outside the gene matches. The split of CD4+ cells yielded CD45RA+ naive and CD45RA-negative memory subsets. The chain uses TRBV7-9 and TRBJ2-1, with 9 bases that match TRBD1. The sample taken for sequencing was naive CD4+ T cells sorted from blood. Indicated subset: CD45RA+ positively selected. The sequence derives from a woman in her 30s in good health. CDR3 nucleotide sequence: TGTGCCATCAACCGGGACAGGGTGCGCCATGAGCAGTTCTTC. It codes for CAINRDRVRHEQFF.